This record concerns one T cell receptor (beta chain) sequence. Antigen specificity is unknown. One junction end does not reproduce the germline sequence, and a read error may be involved. These data originate in a study of metastatic and nonmetastatic thyroid tumors. Study context: Across peripheral blood and tumor or nodule tissue samples taken from malignant and benign thyroid patients, the repertoires were compared with one another. Overall study results and limits: The study reportedly found significantly higher TCR beta diversity in malignant thyroid tumors than benign nodules, in blood and tumor.

Original methodology: A classifier of distant metastasis in papillary thyroid cancer was built from CDR3 differences (across clinicopathological groups). TCRdb called clones again from the PCR reads with MiXCR. Clone size and V and J calls follow TCRdb, not the original study. The table lists approximately 65,000 clones, approximately 4.1% of them singletons. Germline CDR1 SGHVS, CDR2 FQNEAQ. The CDR3 is made up of 15 amino acids. Nobody among the patients had been given any treatment before thyroid surgery. This TCR derives from a female donor with papillary thyroid cancer or a benign thyroid nodule (not recorded which). Some clones in this sample may be carry-over from other donors' samples. The V and J genes are TRBV7-8 and TRBJ1-6, with D uncertain. The sample comprised blood. CDR3 sequence reads: CAGSPEWAVNSPLHF. The CDR3 DNA is TGTGCCGGCAGCCCGGAGTGGGCCGTGAATTCACCCCTCCACTTT. The whole variable domain, remainder taken from reference TRBV7-8 and TRBJ1-6, is GAGVSQSPRYKVAKRGQDVALRCDPISGHVSLFWYQQALGQGPEFLTYFQNEAQLDKSGLPSDRFFAERPEGSVSTLKIQRTQQEDSAVYLCAGSPEWAVNSPLHFGNGTRLTVT.